This T cell receptor beta chain was observed in a study of human T cells and chemical hapten exposure. This clonotype has a count of ten or more. TCRdb used MiXCR to reprocess the RACE reads, holding one entry per CDR3 protein. The sample records roughly 98,000 distinct CDR3 sequences, under 15% being singletons. Time point noted: patch test 1, 2 weeks after DPC sensitization. This sample's treatment: therapeutic diphenylcyclopropenone sensitization with weekly scalp DPC. This CDR3 has 15 residues. Germline V CDR1 and CDR2: SGHDT, YYEEEE. Trimming took off 3 bases at V and 0 bases at J, with 10 bases between the two ends.

This material consisted of whole blood, taken in connection with sensitization to the hapten diphenylcyclopropenone (DPC). The source is a middle-aged woman with alopecia areata. Some clones in this sample may be carry-over from other donors' samples. The rearrangement joins TRBV5-6 to TRBJ1-5; D is perhaps TRBD1 (6 bases). The CDR3: CASSSDSYSNQPQHF. The CDR3 DNA reads as TGTGCCAGCAGCTCGGACAGTTATAGCAATCAGCCCCAGCATTTT.